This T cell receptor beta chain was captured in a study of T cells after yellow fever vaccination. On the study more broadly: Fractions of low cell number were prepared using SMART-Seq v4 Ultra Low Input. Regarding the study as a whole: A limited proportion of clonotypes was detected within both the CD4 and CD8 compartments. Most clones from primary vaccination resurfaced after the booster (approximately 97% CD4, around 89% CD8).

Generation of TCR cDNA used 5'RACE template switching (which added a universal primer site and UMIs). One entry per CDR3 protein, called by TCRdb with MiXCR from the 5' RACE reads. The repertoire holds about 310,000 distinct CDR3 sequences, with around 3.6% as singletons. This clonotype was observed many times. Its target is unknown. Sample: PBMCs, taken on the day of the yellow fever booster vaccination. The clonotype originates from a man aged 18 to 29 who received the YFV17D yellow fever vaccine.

The CDR3 protein is CASSQGTSGGNEQFF. The CDR3 DNA sequence: TGTGCCAGCAGCCAGGGGACTAGCGGGGGGAATGAGCAGTTCTTC. This sequence joins TRBV4-2 and TRBJ2-1, with TRBD2 identical over 15 bases. Germline V gene data show CDR1 as LGHNA and CDR2 as YNFKEQ. Trimming at V came to 3 bases and at J to 7 bases, leaving 1 base not matched to a gene. This CDR3 comprises 15 residues.